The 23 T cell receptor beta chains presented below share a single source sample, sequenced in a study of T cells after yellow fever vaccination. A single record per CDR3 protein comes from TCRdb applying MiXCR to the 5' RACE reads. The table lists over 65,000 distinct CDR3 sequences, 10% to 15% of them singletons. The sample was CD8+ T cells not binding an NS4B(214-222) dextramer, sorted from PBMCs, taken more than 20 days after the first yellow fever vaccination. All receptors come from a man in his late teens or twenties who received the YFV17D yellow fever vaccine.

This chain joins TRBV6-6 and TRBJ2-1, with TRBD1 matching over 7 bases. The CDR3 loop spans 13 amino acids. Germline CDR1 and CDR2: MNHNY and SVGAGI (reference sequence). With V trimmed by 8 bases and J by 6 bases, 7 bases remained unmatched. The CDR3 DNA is TGTGCCAGCGGGTCGACAGGGAGCAATGAGCAGTTCTTC. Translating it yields CASGSTGSNEQFF.

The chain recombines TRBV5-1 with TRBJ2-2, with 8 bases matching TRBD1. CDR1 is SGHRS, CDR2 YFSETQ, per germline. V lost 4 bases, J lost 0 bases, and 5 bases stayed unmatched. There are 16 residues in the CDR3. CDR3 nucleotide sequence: TGCGCCAGCAGCCCACCGGACAGGGCGAACACCGGGGAGCTGTTTTTT. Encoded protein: CASSPPDRANTGELFF.

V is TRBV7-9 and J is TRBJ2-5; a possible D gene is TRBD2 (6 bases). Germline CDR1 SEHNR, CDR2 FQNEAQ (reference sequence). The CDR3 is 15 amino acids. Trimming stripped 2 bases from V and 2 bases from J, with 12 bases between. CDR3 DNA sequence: TGTGCCAGCAGCTTATTTGGCGGGGAACAAGAGACCCAGTACTTC. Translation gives CASSLFGGEQETQYF. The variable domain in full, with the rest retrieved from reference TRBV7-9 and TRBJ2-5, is DTGVSQNPRHKITKRGQNVTFRCDPISEHNRLYWYRQTLGQGPEFLTYFQNEAQLEKSRLLSDRFSAERPKGSFSTLEIQRTEQGDSAMYLCASSLFGGEQETQYFGPGTRLLVL.

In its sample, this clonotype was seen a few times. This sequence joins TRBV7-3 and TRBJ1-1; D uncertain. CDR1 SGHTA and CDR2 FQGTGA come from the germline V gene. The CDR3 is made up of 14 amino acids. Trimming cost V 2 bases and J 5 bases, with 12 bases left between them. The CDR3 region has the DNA TGTGCCAGCAGCTTATTAGACGGGCGGACTGAAGCTTTCTTT. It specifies CASSLLDGRTEAFF.

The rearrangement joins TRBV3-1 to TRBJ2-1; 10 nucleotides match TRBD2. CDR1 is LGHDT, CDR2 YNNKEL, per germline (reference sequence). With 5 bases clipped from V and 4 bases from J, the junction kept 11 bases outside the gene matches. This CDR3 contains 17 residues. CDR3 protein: CASSTRLAGHTYNEQFF. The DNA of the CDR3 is TGTGCCAGCAGCACCCGACTAGCGGGTCATACTTACAATGAGCAGTTCTTC.

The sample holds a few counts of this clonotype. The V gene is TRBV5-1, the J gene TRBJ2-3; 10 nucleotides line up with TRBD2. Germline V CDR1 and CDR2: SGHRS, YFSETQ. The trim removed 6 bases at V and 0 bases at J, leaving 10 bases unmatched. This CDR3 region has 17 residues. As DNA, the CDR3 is TGCGCCAGCATGATTGAGGGACTAGCGAGCAGCACAGATACGCAGTATTTT. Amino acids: CASMIEGLASSTDTQYF.

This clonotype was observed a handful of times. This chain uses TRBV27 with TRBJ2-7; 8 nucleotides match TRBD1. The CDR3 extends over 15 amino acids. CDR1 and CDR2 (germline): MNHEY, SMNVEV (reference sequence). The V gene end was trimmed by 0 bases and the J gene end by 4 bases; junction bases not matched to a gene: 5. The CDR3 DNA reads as TGTGCCAGCAGTTTATCGGTGCAGGGGGCTTACGAGCAGTACTTC. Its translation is CASSLSVQGAYEQYF.

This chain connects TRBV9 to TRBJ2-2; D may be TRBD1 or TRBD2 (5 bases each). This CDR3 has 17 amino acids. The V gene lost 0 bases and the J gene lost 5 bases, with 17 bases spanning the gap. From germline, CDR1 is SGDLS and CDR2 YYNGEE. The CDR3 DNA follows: TGTGCCAGCAGCGTAGCTAATAGTCCGGGGCGGACCGGGGAGCTGTTTTTT. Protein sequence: CASSVANSPGRTGELFF. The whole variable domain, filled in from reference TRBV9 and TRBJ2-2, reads DSGVTQTPKHLITATGQRVTLRCSPRSGDLSVYWYQQSLDQGLQFLIQYYNGEERAKGNILERFSAQQFPDLHSELNLSSLELGDSALYFCASSVANSPGRTGELFFGEGSRLTVL.

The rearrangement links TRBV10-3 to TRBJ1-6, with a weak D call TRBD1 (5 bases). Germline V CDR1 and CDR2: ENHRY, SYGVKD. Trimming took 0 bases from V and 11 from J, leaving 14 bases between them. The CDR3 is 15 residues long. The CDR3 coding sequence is TGTGCCATCAGTGAGTCGGGGGGGGTTCTAACACCCCTCCACTTT. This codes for CAISESGGVLTPLHF.

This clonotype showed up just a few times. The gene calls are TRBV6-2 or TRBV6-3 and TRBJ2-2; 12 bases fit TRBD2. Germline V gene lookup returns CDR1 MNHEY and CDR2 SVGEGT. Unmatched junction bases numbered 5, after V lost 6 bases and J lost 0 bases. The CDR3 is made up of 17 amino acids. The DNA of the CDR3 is TGTGCCAGCAGCCATGGGACTAGCGGGCCGAACACCGGGGAGCTGTTTTTT. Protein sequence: CASSHGTSGPNTGELFF.

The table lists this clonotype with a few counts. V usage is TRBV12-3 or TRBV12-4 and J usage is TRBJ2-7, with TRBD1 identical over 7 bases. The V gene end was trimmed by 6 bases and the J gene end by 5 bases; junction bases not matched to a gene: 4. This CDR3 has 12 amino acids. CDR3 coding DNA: TGTGCCAGCAGCCAACAGGGGAACGAGCAGTACGTC. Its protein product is CASSQQGNEQYV.

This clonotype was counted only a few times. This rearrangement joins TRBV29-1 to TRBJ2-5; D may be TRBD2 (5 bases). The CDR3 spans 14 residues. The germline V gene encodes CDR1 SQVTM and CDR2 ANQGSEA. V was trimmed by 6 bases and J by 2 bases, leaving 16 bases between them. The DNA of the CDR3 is TGCAGCGTCGTTGGACCTGAGGGTCAAGAGACCCAGTACTTC. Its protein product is CSVVGPEGQETQYF.

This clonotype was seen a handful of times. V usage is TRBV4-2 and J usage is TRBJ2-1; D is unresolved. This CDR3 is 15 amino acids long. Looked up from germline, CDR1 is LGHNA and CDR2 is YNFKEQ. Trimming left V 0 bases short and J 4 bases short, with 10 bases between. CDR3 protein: CASSQDFVGYNEQFF. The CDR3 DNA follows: TGTGCCAGCAGCCAAGATTTCGTAGGATACAATGAGCAGTTCTTC.

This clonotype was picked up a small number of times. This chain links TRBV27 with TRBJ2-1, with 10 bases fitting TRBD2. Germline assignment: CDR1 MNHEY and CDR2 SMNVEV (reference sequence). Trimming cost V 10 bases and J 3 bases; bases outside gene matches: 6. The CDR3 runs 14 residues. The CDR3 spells CATLSGGVYNEQFF. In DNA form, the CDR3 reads TGTGCCACCTTGAGCGGGGGGGTCTACAATGAGCAGTTCTTC.

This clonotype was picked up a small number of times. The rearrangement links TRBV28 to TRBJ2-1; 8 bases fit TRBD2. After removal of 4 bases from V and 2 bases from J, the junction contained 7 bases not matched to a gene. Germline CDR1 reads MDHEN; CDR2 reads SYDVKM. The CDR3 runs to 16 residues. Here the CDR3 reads CASSYPTGGPYNEQFF. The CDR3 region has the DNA TGTGCCAGCAGTTACCCCACGGGGGGGCCCTACAATGAGCAGTTCTTC.

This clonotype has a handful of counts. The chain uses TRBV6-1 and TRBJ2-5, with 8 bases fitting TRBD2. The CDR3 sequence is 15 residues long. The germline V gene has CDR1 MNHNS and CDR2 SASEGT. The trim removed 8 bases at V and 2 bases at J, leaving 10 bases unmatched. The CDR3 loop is CASVTSSGRQETQYF. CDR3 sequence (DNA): TGTGCCAGCGTCACCTCTAGCGGGCGGCAAGAGACCCAGTACTTC.

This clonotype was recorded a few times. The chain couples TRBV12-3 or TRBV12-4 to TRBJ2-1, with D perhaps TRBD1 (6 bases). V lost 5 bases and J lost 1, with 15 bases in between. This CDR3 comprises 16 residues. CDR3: CASSAQGVKSYNEQFF. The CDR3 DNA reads TGTGCCAGCAGTGCACAGGGCGTCAAGTCCTACAATGAGCAGTTCTTC.

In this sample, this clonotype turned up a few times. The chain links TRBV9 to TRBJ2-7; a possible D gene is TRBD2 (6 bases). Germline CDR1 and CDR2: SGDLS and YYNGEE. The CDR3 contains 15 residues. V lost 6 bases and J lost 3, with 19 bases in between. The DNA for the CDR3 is TGTGCCAGCACCCCTTCGGGACTGAGAGACTACGAGCAGTACTTC. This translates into CASTPSGLRDYEQYF. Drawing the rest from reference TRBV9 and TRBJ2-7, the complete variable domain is DSGVTQTPKHLITATGQRVTLRCSPRSGDLSVYWYQQSLDQGLQFLIQYYNGEERAKGNILERFSAQQFPDLHSELNLSSLELGDSALYFCASTPSGLRDYEQYFGPGTRLTVT.

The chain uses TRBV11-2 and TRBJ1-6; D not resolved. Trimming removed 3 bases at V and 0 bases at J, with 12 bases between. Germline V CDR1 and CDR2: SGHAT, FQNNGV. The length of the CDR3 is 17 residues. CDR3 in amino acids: CASSLEGSISYNSPLHF. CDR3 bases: TGTGCCAGCAGCTTGGAAGGGAGCATCTCCTATAATTCACCCCTCCACTTT.

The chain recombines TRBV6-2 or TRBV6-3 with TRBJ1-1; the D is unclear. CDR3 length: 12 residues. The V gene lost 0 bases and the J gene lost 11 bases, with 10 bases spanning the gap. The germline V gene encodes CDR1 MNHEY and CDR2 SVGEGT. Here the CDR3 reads CASSYSKGEAFF. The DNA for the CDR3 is TGTGCCAGCAGTTACTCAAAGGGTGAGGCTTTCTTT.

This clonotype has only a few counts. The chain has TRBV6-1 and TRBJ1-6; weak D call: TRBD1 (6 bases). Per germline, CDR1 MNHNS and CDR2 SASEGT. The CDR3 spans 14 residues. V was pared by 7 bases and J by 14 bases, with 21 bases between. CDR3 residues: CASTKWGGLWALHF. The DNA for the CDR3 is TGTGCCAGCACCAAGTGGGGGGGCCTGTGGGCCCTCCACTTT.

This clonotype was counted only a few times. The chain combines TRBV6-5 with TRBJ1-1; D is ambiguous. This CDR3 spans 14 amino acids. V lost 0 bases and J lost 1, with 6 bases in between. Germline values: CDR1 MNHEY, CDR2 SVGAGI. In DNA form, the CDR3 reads TGTGCCAGCAGTTACTCGAAACGGAACACTGAAGCTTTCTTT. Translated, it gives CASSYSKRNTEAFF.

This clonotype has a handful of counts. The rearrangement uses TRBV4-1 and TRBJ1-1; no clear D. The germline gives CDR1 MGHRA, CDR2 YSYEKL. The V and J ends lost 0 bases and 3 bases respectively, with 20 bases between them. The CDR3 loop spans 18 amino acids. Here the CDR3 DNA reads TGCGCCAGCAGCCAAGATGGCGGCCTTTCGAGGAGGGACACTGAAGCTTTCTTT. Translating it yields CASSQDGGLSRRDTEAFF.